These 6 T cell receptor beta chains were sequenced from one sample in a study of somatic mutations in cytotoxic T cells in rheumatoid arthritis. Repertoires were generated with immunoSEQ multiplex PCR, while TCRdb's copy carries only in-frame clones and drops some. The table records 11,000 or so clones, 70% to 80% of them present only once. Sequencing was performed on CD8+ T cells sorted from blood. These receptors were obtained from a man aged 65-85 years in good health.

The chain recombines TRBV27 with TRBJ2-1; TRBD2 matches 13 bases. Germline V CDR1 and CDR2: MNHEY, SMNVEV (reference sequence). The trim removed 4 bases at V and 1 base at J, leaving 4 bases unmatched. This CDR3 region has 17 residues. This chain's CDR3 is CASSSTTSGRSYNEQFF. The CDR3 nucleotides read TGTGCCAGCAGTTCAACGACTAGCGGGAGGTCCTACAATGAGCAGTTCTTC.

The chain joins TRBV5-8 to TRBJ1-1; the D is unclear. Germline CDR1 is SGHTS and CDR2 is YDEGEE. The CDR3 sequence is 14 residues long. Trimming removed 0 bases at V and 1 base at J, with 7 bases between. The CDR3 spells CASSLETTNTEAFF. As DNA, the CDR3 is TGTGCCAGCAGCTTGGAGACTACGAACACTGAAGCTTTCTTT.

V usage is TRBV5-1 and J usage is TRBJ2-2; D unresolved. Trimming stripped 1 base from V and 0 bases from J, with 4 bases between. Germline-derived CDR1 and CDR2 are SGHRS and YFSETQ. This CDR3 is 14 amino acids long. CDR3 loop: CASSLYSNTGELFF. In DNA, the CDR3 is TGCGCCAGCAGCTTGTACTCGAACACCGGGGAGCTGTTTTTT.

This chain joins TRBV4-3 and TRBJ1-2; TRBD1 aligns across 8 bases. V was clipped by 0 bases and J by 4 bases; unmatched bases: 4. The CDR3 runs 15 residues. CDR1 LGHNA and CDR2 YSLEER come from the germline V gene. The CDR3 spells CASSQETGASYGYTF. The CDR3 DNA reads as TGCGCCAGCAGCCAAGAGACAGGGGCTAGCTATGGCTACACCTTC.

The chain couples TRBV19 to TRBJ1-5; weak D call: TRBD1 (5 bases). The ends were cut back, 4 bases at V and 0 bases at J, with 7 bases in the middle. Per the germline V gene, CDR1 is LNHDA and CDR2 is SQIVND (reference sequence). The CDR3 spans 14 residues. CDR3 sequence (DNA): TGTGCCAGTAGTAGTGACAGTAGCAATCAGCCCCAGCATTTT. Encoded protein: CASSSDSSNQPQHF.

The CDR3 DNA sequence: TGTGCCAGCAGCACAACCTGGGACAGTGAACAGTTCTTC. Its translation is CASSTTWDSEQFF. The gene calls are TRBV7-2 and TRBJ2-1, with TRBD1 matching 7 bases. The CDR3 is made up of 13 amino acids. The germline gives CDR1 SGHTA, CDR2 FQGNSA. With 5 bases clipped from V and 13 bases from J, the junction kept 11 bases outside the gene matches.